This is a list of T cell receptor beta chains from one sample in a study of shared clonotypes between healthy human individuals. Measured with immunoSEQ multiplex PCR; TCRdb has only the in-frame clones, and not every one. The sample lists approximately 2.3 million clones, more than 80% occurring once. The sample comprised naive CD4+ T cells from PBMCs. These receptors were collected from a man between 18 and 35 years old in good health. Some clones in this sample may be carry-over from other donors' samples. CDR3s include the opening cysteine and the closing phenylalanine or tryptophan. D genes are given only for firm matches. Only some rows state a clone size, as once, few, many or a class for expanded clones.

D	size	V	J	DNA	CDR3
TRBD1	NA	TRBV27	TRBJ1-2	TGTGCCAGCAGCTACCGGGACAGGGGACTCTATGGCTACACCTTC	CASSYRDRGLYGYTF
TRBD2	NA	TRBV9	TRBJ2-1	TGTGCCAGCAGCGTCGCGGGAGAGTCCTACAATGAGCAGTTCTTC	CASSVAGESYNEQFF
TRBD1	NA	TRBV27	TRBJ1-4	TGTGCCAGCAGTGCCGACAGGGGGCGTGAAAAACTGTTTTTT	CASSADRGREKLFF
TRBD1	once	TRBV7-2	TRBJ1-4	TGTGCCAGCAGCTCGGGACAGTCTAGAGAAAAACTGTTTTTT	CASSSGQSREKLFF
TRBD2	NA	TRBV7-3	TRBJ2-3	TGTGCCAGCAGCTTACTTAGCGGGACTAGCACAGATACGCAGTATTTT	CASSLLSGTSTDTQYF
NA	NA	TRBV4-1	TRBJ2-3	TGCGCCAGCAGCCCAGGCGGGATAGTCACAGATACGCAGTATTTT	CASSPGGIVTDTQYF
TRBD2	NA	TRBV7-9	TRBJ2-3	TGTGCCAGCAGCTTAACCAGGGCTAGCGGAGCAGATACGCAGTATTTT	CASSLTRASGADTQYF
NA	NA	TRBV23-1	TRBJ1-5	TGCGCCAGCAGTCAATCTCATGGGGGAGAGCAGCCCCAGCATTTT	CASSQSHGGEQPQHF
TRBD1	NA	TRBV7-2	TRBJ1-2	TGTGCCATCTACGCTAGGACAGGGGGCGCATCAAGTGGCTACACCTTC	CAIYARTGGASSGYTF
TRBD1	once	TRBV5-4	TRBJ2-7	TGTGCCAGCAGCCTGACAGGGGGCCACGAGCAGTACTTC	CASSLTGGHEQYF
TRBD1	once	TRBV4-2	TRBJ1-1	TGTGCCAGCAGCTCACAGACAGGGGTGAGAACTGAAGCTTTCTTT	CASSSQTGVRTEAFF
NA	NA	TRBV18	TRBJ1-1	TGTGCCAGCTCACCACAGGGGGGCACTGAAGCTTTCTTT	CASSPQGGTEAFF
TRBD2	NA	TRBV11-1	TRBJ2-1	TGTGCCAGCAGACCACTAGCGGGATACAATGAGCAGTTCTTC	CASRPLAGYNEQFF